This TCR beta chain was found in a study of blood T cell repertoires in COVID-19. For the study at large: There were acute and convalescent COVID-19 samples, and they came from the United States, Italy and Spain. From T cells, B-cell-depleted T cells, or PBMCs came the material, which was cDNA or gDNA.

Germline CDR1 SNHLY, CDR2 FYNNEI. J gave up 2 bases and V 8 bases, and 4 bases lay outside the gene matches. CDR3 length equals 13 residues. Per the study methods: Reference gene primers were amplified, and this amplification served to estimate nucleated cell counts. Clones were read by immunoSEQ multiplex PCR, and TCRdb kept only the in-frame ones, dropping some. V and J calls and clone size follow that table, whereas D and trimming were derived from the DNA. In the table there are some 150,000 clones, roughly 89% of which are singletons. The chain has TRBV2 and TRBJ1-1, with 8 bases fitting TRBD1. The sample was peripheral blood. This receptor was obtained from a human donor in a cohort sampled during active COVID-19. The DNA for the CDR3 is TGTGCCAGCCGACAGGGGTCCAACACTGAAGCTTTCTTT. This translates into CASRQGSNTEAFF.